Shown below are 3 T cell receptor beta chains from a single sample sequenced in a study of T cells after yellow fever vaccination. TCRdb reprocessed the 5' RACE reads via MiXCR and lists one record per CDR3 protein. The sample lists under 300,000 distinct CDR3 sequences; roughly 6.8% were seen once. This sample comprised CD4+ T cells sorted from PBMCs, obtained on the day of the yellow fever booster vaccination. The receptors were gathered from a young man who received the YFV17D yellow fever vaccine.

This clonotype has ten or more counts. The genes are TRBV5-1 and TRBJ1-2, with TRBD1 identical over 8 bases. The length of the CDR3 is 15 residues. Germline V gene lookup returns CDR1 SGHRS and CDR2 YFSETQ. V lost 0 bases to trimming and J lost 4 bases; unmatched junction nucleotides: 5. The CDR3 region is CASSLGTGPGYGYTF. The CDR3 DNA is TGCGCCAGCAGCTTGGGGACAGGGCCAGGCTATGGCTACACCTTC.

This clonotype came up many times. This rearrangement joins TRBV7-2 to TRBJ2-7, with TRBD2 identical over 9 bases. V shed 2 bases, J shed 4 bases, and the junction held 15 bases outside the gene matches. Germline V CDR1 and CDR2: SGHTA, FQGNSA. The CDR3 loop spans 18 amino acids. The CDR3 DNA sequence: TGTGCCAGCAGCTTACTCCCTCGCGTAGCGGGAGTTTTTTACGAGCAGTACTTC. Translated, it gives CASSLLPRVAGVFYEQYF.

This clonotype was observed at least ten times. The gene calls are TRBV7-2 and TRBJ2-7, with 11 bases matching TRBD2. The junction had 8 bases not matched to a gene; V was cut back by 0 bases and J by 4 bases. This CDR3 has 17 amino acids. Germline V lookup: CDR1 SGHTA, CDR2 FQGNSA. CDR3 nucleotides: TGTGCCAGCAGCTTAGCGGCAACTAGCGGGAGTAAGTACGAGCAGTACTTC. It yields the protein CASSLAATSGSKYEQYF.